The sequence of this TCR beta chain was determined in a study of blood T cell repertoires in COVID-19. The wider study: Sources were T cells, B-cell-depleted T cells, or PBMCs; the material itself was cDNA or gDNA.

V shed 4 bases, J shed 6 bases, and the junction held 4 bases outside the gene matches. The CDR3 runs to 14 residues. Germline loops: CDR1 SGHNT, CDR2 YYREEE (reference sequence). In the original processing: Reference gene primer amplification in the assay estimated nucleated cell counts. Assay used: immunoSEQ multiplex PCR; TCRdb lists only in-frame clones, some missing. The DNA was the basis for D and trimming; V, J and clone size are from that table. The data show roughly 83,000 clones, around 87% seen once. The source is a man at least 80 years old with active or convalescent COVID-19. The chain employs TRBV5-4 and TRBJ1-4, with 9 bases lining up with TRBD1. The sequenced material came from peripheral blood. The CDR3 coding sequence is TGTGCCAGCAGCGTGACAGGGGGTGATGAAAAACTGTTTTTT. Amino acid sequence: CASSVTGGDEKLFF. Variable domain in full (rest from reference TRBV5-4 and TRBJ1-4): ETGVTQSPTHLIKTRGQQVTLRCSSQSGHNTVSWYQQALGQGPQFIFQYYREEENGRGNFPPRFSGLQFPNYSSELNVNALELDDSALYLCASSVTGGDEKLFFGSGTQLSVL.